The 30 T cell receptor beta chains below all came from one sample that was sequenced in a study of CD8 T cells in ankylosing spondylitis. Each CDR3 protein gets one entry after TCRdb re-called the 5' RACE reads with MiXCR. The data hold 210,000 or so distinct CDR3 sequences, with around 25% observed a single time. Sequenced material: blood, either unsorted or a sorted T cell fraction (not recorded which). The receptors shown here come from a male donor with ankylosing spondylitis or in good health (not recorded which).

This clonotype appeared a few times. The CDR3 DNA reads as TGCGCCAGCAGCTTGGTGGCTAGCGGGACCTACGAGCAGTACTTC. Translating it yields CASSLVASGTYEQYF. The chain is built from TRBV5-1 and TRBJ2-7; 9 bases fit TRBD2. The CDR3 runs 15 residues. Germline V gene lookup returns CDR1 SGHRS and CDR2 YFSETQ. J gave up 2 bases and V 0 bases, and 3 bases lay outside the gene matches.

In this sample, this clonotype turned up a few times. The chain joins TRBV12-3 or TRBV12-4 to TRBJ2-7, with 8 bases aligning to TRBD1. This CDR3 has 15 residues. J lost 4 bases, V lost 5 bases, and 10 bases had no gene match. The CDR3, as DNA: TGTGCCAGCAGTCCAGGACAGGGTCGGCCATACGAGCAGTACTTC. Encoded protein: CASSPGQGRPYEQYF.

Note on this clonotype: It may be a read error: a sequence one base away is much more abundant. The chain carries TRBV15 and TRBJ2-1, with D unclear. CDR3 size: 12 residues. Germline V lookup: CDR1 LNHNV, CDR2 YYDKDF (reference sequence). V lost 5 bases to trimming and J lost 7 bases, with 9 bases between them. Here the CDR3 reads CATSYLENEQFF. Written as DNA, the CDR3 is TGTGCCACCAGCTATCTAGAGAATGAGCAGTTCTTC.

The genes are TRBV4-2 and TRBJ2-1; D is possibly TRBD1 or TRBD2 (5 bases each). Trimming left V 0 bases short and J 2 bases short, with 8 bases between. The germline gives CDR1 LGHNA, CDR2 YNFKEQ. The CDR3 contains 15 residues. Written as DNA, the CDR3 is TGTGCCAGCAGCCAAGACAGGGAGCCCTACAATGAGCAGTTCTTC. Its translation is CASSQDREPYNEQFF.

Only a few counts were recorded for this clonotype. The chain employs TRBV20-1 and TRBJ2-5; D is possibly TRBD2 (5 bases). Trimming cost V 0 bases and J 4 bases, with 9 bases left between them. The germline V gene encodes CDR1 DFQATT and CDR2 SNEGSKA (reference sequence). This CDR3 is built from 13 residues. CDR3 region: CSARERRAETQYF. The CDR3 nucleotides are TGCAGTGCTAGAGAGAGGCGGGCAGAGACCCAGTACTTC.

The gene calls are TRBV20-1 and TRBJ2-1, with D perhaps matching TRBD1 or TRBD2 (6 bases each). Trimming cost V 5 bases and J 10 bases, with 15 bases left between them. This CDR3 comprises 12 residues. Germline CDR1 is DFQATT and CDR2 is SNEGSKA (reference sequence). The CDR3 nucleotides are TGCAGTGCTTGGGGGGCGCAGCGGGAGCAGTTCTTC. Its protein product is CSAWGAQREQFF.

This clonotype has ten or more counts. The chain joins TRBV6-5 to TRBJ2-5; TRBD2 matches 12 bases. J gave up 2 bases and V 0 bases, and 7 bases lay outside the gene matches. The germline CDR1 and CDR2 sequences are MNHEY and SVGAGI. This CDR3 is built from 18 residues. The CDR3 nucleotides read TGTGCCAGCAGTTACTCCAGGACTAGCGGGACCCCACAAGAGACCCAGTACTTC. Translated: CASSYSRTSGTPQETQYF.

The V call is TRBV4-2, the J call TRBJ2-1; D remains unclear. Per the germline V gene, CDR1 is LGHNA and CDR2 is YNFKEQ. The CDR3 has 15 amino acids. Trimming pared 0 bases from V and 0 bases from J, leaving 6 bases between. The CDR3 here is CASSQDMVSYNEQFF. CDR3 nucleotides: TGTGCCAGCAGCCAAGATATGGTCTCCTACAATGAGCAGTTCTTC.

This clonotype was counted at least ten times. The chain recombines TRBV10-3 with TRBJ1-2; weak D call: TRBD1 (6 bases). CDR1 is ENHRY, CDR2 SYGVKD, per germline. This CDR3 comprises 14 residues. V lost 7 bases to trimming and J lost 3 bases, with 15 bases between them. CDR3 sequence: CAIMMETGYYGYTF. CDR3 in DNA: TGTGCCATCATGATGGAAACAGGGTACTATGGCTACACCTTC.

This chain uses TRBV5-1 with TRBJ2-5; unclear D gene. CDR1 is SGHRS, CDR2 YFSETQ, per germline. The CDR3 runs to 14 residues. Trimming stripped 5 bases from V and 7 bases from J, with 18 bases between. CDR3 amino acids: CASRPTAGDGTQYF. The CDR3 region has the DNA TGCGCCAGCAGACCAACGGCAGGTGACGGGACCCAGTACTTC.

The J gene is TRBJ1-5, the V gene TRBV6-1; possible D gene TRBD1, 6 bases. The V gene lost 2 bases and the J gene lost 5 bases, with 19 bases spanning the gap. CDR3 length: 17 residues. The V gene's germline CDR1 is MNHNS and CDR2 SASEGT. The CDR3 DNA follows: TGTGCCAGCAGTGAACTCAGGGGCGGAGGGTATCATCAGCCCCAGCATTTT. It translates to CASSELRGGGYHQPQHF.

This chain joins TRBV12-3 or TRBV12-4 and TRBJ1-5, with D hard to call. CDR3 size: 16 residues. Trimming left V 6 bases short and J 2 bases short, with 17 bases between. The DNA of the CDR3 is TGTGCCAGCAGCCGATCGCTAGGCGGTGGCAATCAGCCCCAGCATTTT. As protein: CASSRSLGGGNQPQHF.

This clonotype was picked up a small number of times. The chain links TRBV20-1 to TRBJ2-1; 12 bases are a match to TRBD2. CDR3 length: 18 amino acids. Losses at the gene ends were 6 bases for V and 6 bases for J; bases not matched to a gene: 18. Germline V lookup: CDR1 DFQATT, CDR2 SNEGSKA (reference sequence). CDR3 sequence: CSASTSGRPDRTGNEQFF. The CDR3 nucleotides are TGCAGTGCATCAACTAGCGGGAGGCCCGATAGGACGGGCAATGAGCAGTTCTTC.

The chain employs TRBV29-1 and TRBJ2-3, with D hard to call. V was clipped by 4 bases and J by 0 bases, with 8 bases between them. The CDR3 contains 13 residues. Per germline, CDR1 SQVTM and CDR2 ANQGSEA. The DNA of the CDR3 is TGCAGCGTTGGCGGATCTAGCACAGATACGCAGTATTTT. This codes for CSVGGSSTDTQYF.

This clonotype was recorded at least ten times. The J gene is TRBJ2-7, the V gene TRBV6-1; weak D call: TRBD1 (6 bases). V lost 3 bases and J lost 1, with 13 bases in between. Germline V gives CDR1 MNHNS, CDR2 SASEGT. There are 15 residues in the CDR3. The CDR3 nucleotides read TGTGCCAGCAGTGATTTGGGGGCTAGGTCCTACGAGCAGTACTTC. Translation gives CASSDLGARSYEQYF.

Only one count was recorded for this clonotype. A much bigger clone sits one base away, suggesting this may be a read error. The V gene is TRBV12-3 or TRBV12-4, the J gene TRBJ2-5, with D hard to call. V dropped 6 bases and J dropped 5 bases, with 16 bases sitting between them. The CDR3 has 14 amino acids. The CDR3 DNA reads TGTGCCAGCAGGTACCGTGACCTAGATGAGACCCAGTACTTC. This gives the protein CASRYRDLDETQYF.

The rearrangement joins TRBV12-5 to TRBJ2-7; D unclear. Trimming shortened V by 9 bases and J by 1 base, and 7 bases separated the two germline ends. Germline V gene data show CDR1 as LGHNT and CDR2 as FRNRAP. CDR3 length: 11 amino acids. DNA for the CDR3: TGTGCTAGCCTTGATTCCTACGAGCAGTACTTC. This sequence encodes CASLDSYEQYF.

This clonotype turned up a few times. The rearrangement joins TRBV7-9 to TRBJ2-5; the match to TRBD2 covers 10 bases. V lost 3 bases, J lost 2 bases, and 3 bases stayed unmatched. The CDR3 spans 15 residues. CDR1 and CDR2 from the germline V gene are SEHNR and FQNEAQ (reference sequence). Here the CDR3 DNA reads TGTGCCAGCAGCTTTGGACTAGCGGAACAAGAGACCCAGTACTTC. Protein product: CASSFGLAEQETQYF.

Turning to this clonotype: With a much larger clone just one base away, this may be a read error. This chain joins TRBV3-1 and TRBJ2-4, with D perhaps matching TRBD2 (6 bases). CDR3 length: 13 residues. Germline V CDR1 and CDR2: LGHDT, YNNKEL (reference sequence). The CDR3 region is CACGGSPKNIQYF. The CDR3 region has the DNA TGTGCGTGCGGAGGGTCTCCCAAAAACATTCAGTACTTC.

This clonotype appeared many times. The rearrangement uses TRBV18 and TRBJ2-3; D gene uncertain. The CDR3 has 12 amino acids. Between the trimmed V and J ends, which lost 0 bases and 7 bases, there was a span of 5 bases. CDR1 KGHSH and CDR2 LQKENI come from the germline V gene. In DNA, the CDR3 is TGTGCCAGCTCACCACCGGCGAATACGCAGTATTTT. This gives the protein CASSPPANTQYF.

V usage is TRBV10-3 and J usage is TRBJ1-5, with a possible D match to TRBD1 (5 bases). Germline CDR1 ENHRY, CDR2 SYGVKD. This CDR3 is built from 15 residues. The V and J ends lost 5 bases and 5 bases respectively, with 16 bases between them. This CDR3 reads CAISPSRVSDQPQHF. The DNA for the CDR3 is TGTGCCATCAGTCCCTCCAGGGTCAGCGATCAGCCCCAGCATTTT.

This clonotype was seen at least ten times. The chain joins TRBV12-3 or TRBV12-4 to TRBJ2-1, with D tentatively TRBD2 (5 bases). V lost 4 bases to trimming and J lost 0 bases, with 13 bases between them. The CDR3 covers 16 residues. The CDR3 spells CASSSRLPASYNEQFF. CDR3 nucleotides: TGTGCCAGCAGTTCCCGACTACCTGCCTCCTACAATGAGCAGTTCTTC.

The genes are TRBV3-1 and TRBJ2-1; 7 bases line up with TRBD2. The CDR3 spans 16 residues. V shed 4 bases and J 4 bases; nucleotides not matched to a gene: 10. CDR1 is LGHDT and CDR2 is YNNKEL in the germline V gene (reference sequence). CDR3 nucleotides: TGTGCCAGCAGCCGTGGCGGGAGAGTGGGATACAATGAGCAGTTCTTC. Translation gives CASSRGGRVGYNEQFF.

This clonotype was counted once. The V call is TRBV3-1, the J call TRBJ1-1; no reliable D call. V was trimmed by 0 bases and J by 0 bases, leaving 8 bases between them. Germline loops: CDR1 LGHDT, CDR2 YNNKEL (reference sequence). CDR3 length equals 15 residues. The DNA of the CDR3 is TGTGCCAGCAGCCAAGAGGTACGAGTGAACACTGAAGCTTTCTTT. Residues: CASSQEVRVNTEAFF.

The chain is built from TRBV7-2 and TRBJ2-5, with 9 bases that match TRBD1. With 3 bases clipped from V and 2 bases from J, the junction kept 4 bases outside the gene matches. The CDR3 sequence is 15 residues long. Per germline, CDR1 SGHTA and CDR2 FQGNSA. Here the CDR3 reads CASSFGTGRQETQYF. The CDR3 DNA reads as TGTGCCAGCAGCTTCGGGACAGGGCGACAAGAGACCCAGTACTTC.

This clonotype was observed a handful of times. The chain carries TRBV5-1 and TRBJ2-1; no definite D call. The CDR3 is 15 amino acids. V shed 2 bases and J shed 7 bases, with 16 bases lying between them. Germline V lookup: CDR1 SGHRS, CDR2 YFSETQ. CDR3 protein: CASSFFGQWINEQFF. The DNA of the CDR3 is TGCGCCAGCAGCTTTTTCGGTCAATGGATTAATGAGCAGTTCTTC.

The table lists this clonotype with many counts. The chain employs TRBV5-1 and TRBJ2-1, with D possibly TRBD2 on 5 matching bases. Germline CDR1 SGHRS, CDR2 YFSETQ. Deletions cut 0 bases from V and 6 bases from J, with 16 bases between. This CDR3 region has 16 residues. CDR3: CASSLAVAGSRNEQFF. In nucleotides, the CDR3 is TGCGCCAGCAGCTTGGCCGTAGCTGGGAGCCGCAATGAGCAGTTCTTC.

This clonotype was counted at least ten times. The V gene is TRBV25-1, the J gene TRBJ2-7; D is unclear. The germline V gene encodes CDR1 MGHDK and CDR2 SYGVNS. V shed 3 bases and J shed 3 bases, with 12 bases lying between them. The CDR3 consists of 14 residues. The CDR3 DNA reads as TGTGCCAGCAGTGACCCTGACGGGTACTACGAGCAGTACTTC. Its translation is CASSDPDGYYEQYF.

A few counts support this clonotype. The chain employs TRBV29-1 and TRBJ2-3; TRBD2 might be the D (5 bases). V dropped 7 bases and J dropped 2 bases, with 13 bases sitting between them. The length of the CDR3 is 13 residues. Germline assignment: CDR1 SQVTM and CDR2 ANQGSEA. The CDR3 DNA reads TGCAGCGGAGGGAAACGGGACACAGATACGCAGTATTTT. This encodes CSGGKRDTDTQYF.

The chain combines TRBV29-1 with TRBJ2-3; D not resolved. Germline V gives CDR1 SQVTM, CDR2 ANQGSEA. Deletions cut 3 bases from V and 6 bases from J, with 10 bases between. The CDR3 is 12 residues long. The CDR3 bases are TGCAGCGTTGATAGGTCCGGGGATACGCAGTATTTT. As protein: CSVDRSGDTQYF.